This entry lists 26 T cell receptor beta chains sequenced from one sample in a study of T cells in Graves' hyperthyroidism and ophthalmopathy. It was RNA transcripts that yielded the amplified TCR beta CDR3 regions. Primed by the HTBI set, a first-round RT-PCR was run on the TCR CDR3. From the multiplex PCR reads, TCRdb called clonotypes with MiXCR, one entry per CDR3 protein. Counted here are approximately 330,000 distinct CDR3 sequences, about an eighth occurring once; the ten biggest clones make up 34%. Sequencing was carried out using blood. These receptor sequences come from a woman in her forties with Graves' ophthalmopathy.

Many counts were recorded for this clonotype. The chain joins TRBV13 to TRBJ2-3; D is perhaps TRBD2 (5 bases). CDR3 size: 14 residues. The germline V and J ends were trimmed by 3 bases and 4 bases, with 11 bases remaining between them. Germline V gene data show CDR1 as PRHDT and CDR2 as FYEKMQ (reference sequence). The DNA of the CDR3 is TGTGCCAGCAGCTTTATGGGGAGCCCAGATACGCAGTATTTT. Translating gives CASSFMGSPDTQYF.

The CDR3 DNA is TGCGCCAGCAGTGAGGTGACAACCTATGGCTACACCTTC. Protein sequence: CASSEVTTYGYTF. The V call is TRBV10-2, the J call TRBJ1-2, with no clear D. Trimming shortened V by 2 bases and J by 4 bases, and 8 bases separated the two germline ends. This CDR3 has 13 amino acids. Germline V gives CDR1 WSHSY, CDR2 SAAADI.

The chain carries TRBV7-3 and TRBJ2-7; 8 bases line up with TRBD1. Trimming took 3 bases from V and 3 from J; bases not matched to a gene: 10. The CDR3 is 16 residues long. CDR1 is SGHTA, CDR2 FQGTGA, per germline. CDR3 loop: CASSFPDRQGLYEQYF. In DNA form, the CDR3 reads TGTGCCAGCAGCTTTCCTGACAGACAGGGGCTCTACGAGCAGTACTTC.

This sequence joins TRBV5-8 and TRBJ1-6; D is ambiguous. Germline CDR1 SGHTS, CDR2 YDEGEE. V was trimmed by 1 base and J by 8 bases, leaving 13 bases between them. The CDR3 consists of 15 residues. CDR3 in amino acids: CASSLFREVDSPLHF. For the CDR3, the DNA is TGTGCCAGCAGCTTGTTTAGGGAAGTTGATTCACCCCTCCACTTT.

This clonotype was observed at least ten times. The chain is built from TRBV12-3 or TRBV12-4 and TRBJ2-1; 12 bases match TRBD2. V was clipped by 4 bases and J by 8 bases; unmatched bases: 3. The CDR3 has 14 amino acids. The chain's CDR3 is CASSSRTSGDEQFF. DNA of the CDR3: TGTGCCAGCAGTTCTCGGACTAGCGGGGATGAGCAGTTCTTC.

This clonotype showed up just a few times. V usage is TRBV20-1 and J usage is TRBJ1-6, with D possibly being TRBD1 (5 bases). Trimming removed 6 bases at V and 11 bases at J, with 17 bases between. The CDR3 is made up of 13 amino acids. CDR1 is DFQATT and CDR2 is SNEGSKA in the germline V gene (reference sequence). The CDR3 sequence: CSAPGSSGTPLHF. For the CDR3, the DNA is TGCAGTGCGCCAGGGTCCTCGGGGACACCCCTCCACTTT.

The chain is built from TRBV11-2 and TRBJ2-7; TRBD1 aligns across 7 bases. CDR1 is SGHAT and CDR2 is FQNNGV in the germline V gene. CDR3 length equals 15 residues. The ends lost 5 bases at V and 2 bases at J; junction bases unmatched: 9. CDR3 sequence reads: CASSPGQVSPYEQYV. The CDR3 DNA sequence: TGTGCCAGCAGCCCCGGACAGGTGAGCCCCTACGAGCAGTACGTC.

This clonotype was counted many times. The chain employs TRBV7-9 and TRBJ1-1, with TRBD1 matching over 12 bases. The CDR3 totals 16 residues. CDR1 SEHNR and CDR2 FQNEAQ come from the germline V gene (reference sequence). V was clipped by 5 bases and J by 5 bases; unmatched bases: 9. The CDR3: CASSAGTGGRRTEAFF. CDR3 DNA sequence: TGTGCCAGCAGCGCTGGGACAGGGGGCAGGAGAACTGAAGCTTTCTTT.

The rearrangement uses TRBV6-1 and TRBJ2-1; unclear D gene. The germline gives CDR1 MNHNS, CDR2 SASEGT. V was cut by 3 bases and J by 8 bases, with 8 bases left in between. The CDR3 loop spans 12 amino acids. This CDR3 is CASSDNLYEQFF. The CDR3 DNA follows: TGTGCCAGCAGTGACAACCTCTATGAGCAGTTCTTC.

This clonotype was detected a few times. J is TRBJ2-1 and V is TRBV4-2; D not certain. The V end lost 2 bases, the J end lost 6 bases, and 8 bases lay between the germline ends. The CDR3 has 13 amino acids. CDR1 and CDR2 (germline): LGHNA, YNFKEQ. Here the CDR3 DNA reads TGTGCCAGCAGCCAAAAGGCAAGCAATGAGCAGTTCTTC. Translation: CASSQKASNEQFF.

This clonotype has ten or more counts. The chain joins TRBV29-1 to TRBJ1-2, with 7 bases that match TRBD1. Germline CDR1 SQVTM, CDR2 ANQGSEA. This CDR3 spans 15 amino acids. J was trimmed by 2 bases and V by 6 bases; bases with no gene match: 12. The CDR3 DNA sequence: TGCAGCGTAAAAAAAGGGACAGCCCCAAACTATGGCTACACCTTC. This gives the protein CSVKKGTAPNYGYTF.

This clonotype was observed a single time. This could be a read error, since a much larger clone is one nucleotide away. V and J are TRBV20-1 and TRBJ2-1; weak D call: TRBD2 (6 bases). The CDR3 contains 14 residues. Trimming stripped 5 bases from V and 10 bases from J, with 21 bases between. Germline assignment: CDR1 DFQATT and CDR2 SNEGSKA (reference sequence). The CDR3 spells CSAGPWSGPYEQFF. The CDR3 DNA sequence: TGCAGTGCTGGCCCATGGAGCGGGCCTTACGAGCAGTTCTTC.

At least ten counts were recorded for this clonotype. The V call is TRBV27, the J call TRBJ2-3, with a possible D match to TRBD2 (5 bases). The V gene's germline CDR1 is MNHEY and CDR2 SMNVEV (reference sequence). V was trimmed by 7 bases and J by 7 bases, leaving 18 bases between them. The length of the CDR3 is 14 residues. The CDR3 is CASTASSTPHTQYF. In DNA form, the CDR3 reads TGTGCCAGCACCGCTAGCAGTACCCCCCATACGCAGTATTTT.

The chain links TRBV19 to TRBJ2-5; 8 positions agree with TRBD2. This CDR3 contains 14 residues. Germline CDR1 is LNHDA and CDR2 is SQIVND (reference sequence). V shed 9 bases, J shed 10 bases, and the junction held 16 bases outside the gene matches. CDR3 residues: CASSAGTRGVDQYF. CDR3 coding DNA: TGTGCCAGCTCCGCCGGGACTAGGGGGGTCGACCAGTACTTC.

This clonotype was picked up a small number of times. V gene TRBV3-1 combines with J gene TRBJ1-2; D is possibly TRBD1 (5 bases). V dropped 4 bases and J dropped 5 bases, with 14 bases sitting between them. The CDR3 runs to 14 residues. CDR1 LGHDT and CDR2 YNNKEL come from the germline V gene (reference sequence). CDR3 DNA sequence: TGTGCCAGCAGCCGGGGGGTACGATGGTATGGCTACACCTTC. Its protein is CASSRGVRWYGYTF.

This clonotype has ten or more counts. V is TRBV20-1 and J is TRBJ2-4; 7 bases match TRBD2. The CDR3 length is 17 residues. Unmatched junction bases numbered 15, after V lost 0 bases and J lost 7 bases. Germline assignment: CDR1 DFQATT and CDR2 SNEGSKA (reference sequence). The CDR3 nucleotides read TGCAGTGCTAGAGATAGGCTAGCGGCTAAGAAGGGGAACATTCAGTACTTC. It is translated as CSARDRLAAKKGNIQYF.

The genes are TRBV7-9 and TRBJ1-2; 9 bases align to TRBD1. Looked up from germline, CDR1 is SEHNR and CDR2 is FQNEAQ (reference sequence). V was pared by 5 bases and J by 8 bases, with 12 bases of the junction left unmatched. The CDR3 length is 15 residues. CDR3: CASSATGGGSEGYTF. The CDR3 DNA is TGTGCCAGCAGCGCAACAGGGGGCGGGTCTGAGGGCTACACCTTC.

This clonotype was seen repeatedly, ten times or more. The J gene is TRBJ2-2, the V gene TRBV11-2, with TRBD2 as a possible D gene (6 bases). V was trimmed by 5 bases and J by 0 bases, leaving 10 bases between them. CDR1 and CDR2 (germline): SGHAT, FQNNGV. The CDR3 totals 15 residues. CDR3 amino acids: CASSGLTANTGELFF. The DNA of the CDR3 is TGTGCCAGCAGCGGACTAACCGCGAACACCGGGGAGCTGTTTTTT.

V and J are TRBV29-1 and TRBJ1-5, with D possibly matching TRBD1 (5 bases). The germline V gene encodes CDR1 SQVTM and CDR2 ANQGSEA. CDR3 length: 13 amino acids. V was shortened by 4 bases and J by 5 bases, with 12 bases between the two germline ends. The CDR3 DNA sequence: TGCAGCGTTGGGGGTGGAGGGGATCAGCCCCAGCATTTT. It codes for CSVGGGGDQPQHF.

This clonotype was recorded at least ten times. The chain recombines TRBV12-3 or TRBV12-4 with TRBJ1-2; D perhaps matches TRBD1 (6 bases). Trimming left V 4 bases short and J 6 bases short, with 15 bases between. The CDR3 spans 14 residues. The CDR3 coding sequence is TGTGCCAGCAGTTCACCGGGACAACCAAATGGCTACACCTTC. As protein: CASSSPGQPNGYTF.

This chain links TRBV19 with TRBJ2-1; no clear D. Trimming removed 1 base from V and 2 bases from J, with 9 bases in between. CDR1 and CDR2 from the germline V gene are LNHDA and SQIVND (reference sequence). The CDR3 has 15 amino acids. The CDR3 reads CASSIAKGTYNEQFF. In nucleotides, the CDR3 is TGTGCCAGTAGTATAGCTAAGGGAACCTACAATGAGCAGTTCTTC. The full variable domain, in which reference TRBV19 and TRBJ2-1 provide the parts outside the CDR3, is DGGITQSPKYLFRKEGQNVTLSCEQNLNHDAMYWYRQDPGQGLRLIYYSQIVNDFQKGDIAEGYSVSREKKESFPLTVTSAQKNPTAFYLCASSIAKGTYNEQFFGPGTRLTVL.

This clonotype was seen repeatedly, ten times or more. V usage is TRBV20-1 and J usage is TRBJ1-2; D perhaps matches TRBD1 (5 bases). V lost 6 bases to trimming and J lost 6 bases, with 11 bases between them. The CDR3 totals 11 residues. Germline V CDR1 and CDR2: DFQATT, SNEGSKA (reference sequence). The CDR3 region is CSAGREDGYTF. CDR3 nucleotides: TGCAGTGCAGGCAGGGAGGATGGCTACACCTTC.

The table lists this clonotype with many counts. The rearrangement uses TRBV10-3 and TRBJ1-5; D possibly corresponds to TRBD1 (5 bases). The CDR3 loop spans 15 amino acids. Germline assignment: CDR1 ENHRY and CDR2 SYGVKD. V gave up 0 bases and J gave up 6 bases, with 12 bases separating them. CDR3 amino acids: CAISESALTGQPQHF. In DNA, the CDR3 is TGTGCCATCAGTGAGTCGGCCCTCACAGGTCAGCCCCAGCATTTT.

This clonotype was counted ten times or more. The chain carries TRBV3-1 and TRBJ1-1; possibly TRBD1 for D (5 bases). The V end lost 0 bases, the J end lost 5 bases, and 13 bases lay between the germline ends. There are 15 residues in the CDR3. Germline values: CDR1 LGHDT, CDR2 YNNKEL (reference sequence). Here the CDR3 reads CASSQEARVGTEAFF. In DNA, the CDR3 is TGTGCCAGCAGCCAAGAGGCCAGGGTGGGGACTGAAGCTTTCTTT.

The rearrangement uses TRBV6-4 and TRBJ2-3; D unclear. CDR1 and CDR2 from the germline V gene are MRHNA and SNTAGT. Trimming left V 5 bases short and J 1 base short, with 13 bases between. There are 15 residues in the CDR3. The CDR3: CASSLNLIGTDTQYF. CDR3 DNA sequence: TGTGCCAGCAGTTTGAATCTGATTGGCACAGATACGCAGTATTTT.

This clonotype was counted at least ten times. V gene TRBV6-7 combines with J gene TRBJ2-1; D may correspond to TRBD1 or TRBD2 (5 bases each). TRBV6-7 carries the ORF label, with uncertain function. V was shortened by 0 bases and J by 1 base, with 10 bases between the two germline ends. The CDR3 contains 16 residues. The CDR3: CASSYSKGRSYNEQFF. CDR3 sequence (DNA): TGTGCCAGCAGTTACTCGAAGGGACGTTCCTACAATGAGCAGTTCTTC.